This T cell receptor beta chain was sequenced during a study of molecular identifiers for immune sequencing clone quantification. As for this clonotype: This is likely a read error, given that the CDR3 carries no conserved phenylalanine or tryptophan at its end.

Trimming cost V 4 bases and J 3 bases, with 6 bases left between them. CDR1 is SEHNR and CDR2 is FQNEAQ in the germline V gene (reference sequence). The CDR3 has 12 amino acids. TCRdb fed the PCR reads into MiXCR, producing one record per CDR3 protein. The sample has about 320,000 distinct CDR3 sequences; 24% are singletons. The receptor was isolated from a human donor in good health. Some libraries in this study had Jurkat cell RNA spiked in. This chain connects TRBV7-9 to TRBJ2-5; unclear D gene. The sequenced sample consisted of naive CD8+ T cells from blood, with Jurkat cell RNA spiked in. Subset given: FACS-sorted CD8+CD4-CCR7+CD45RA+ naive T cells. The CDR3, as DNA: TGTGCCAGCAGCTCCGTAGAAGAGACCCAGTACTTA. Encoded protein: CASSSVEETQYL.